The clone carrying this TCR beta chain showed up many times. Its target is not known. This specimen belongs to a study of T cells in Graves' hyperthyroidism and ophthalmopathy. Study results and caveats: From stable hyperthyroidism, ophthalmopathy was set apart by a 13 V-J model. Most clonotypes expanded in the thyroid (above 0.001) were also present in blood.

With 2 bases removed from V and 4 bases from J, the gap between germline ends came to 14 bases. Germline CDR1 and CDR2: GTSNPN and SVGIG (reference sequence). The CDR3 has 15 residues. What was amplified from RNA transcripts were TCR beta CDR3 regions. The HTBI primer set drove a first-round RT-PCR of the TCR CDR3. MiXCR was run by TCRdb on the multiplex PCR reads, yielding one entry per CDR3 protein. The sample carries nearly 600,000 distinct CDR3 sequences, approximately 15% recorded once. The receptor was isolated from a woman aged 18-29 years with Graves' ophthalmopathy. V gene TRBV30 combines with J gene TRBJ2-2, with D perhaps TRBD2 (6 bases). The source material was blood. The CDR3 loop is CAWSKNRDSTGELFF. The CDR3 DNA sequence: TGTGCCTGGAGTAAGAACCGGGACTCCACCGGGGAGCTGTTTTTT.